The 21 T cell receptor beta chains given below trace back to one sample, sequenced in a study of cytomegalovirus exposure and HLA in healthy donors. Both 60 Vbeta primers and 13 Jbeta primers went into the PCR. The table came from immunoSEQ multiplex PCR; TCRdb's copy has only in-frame clones and leaves some out. The repertoire holds about 93,000 clones, with about four fifths as singletons. Material: PBMCs. The receptor source for this set is a woman aged 40 to 50 in good health and CMV-seronegative.

J is TRBJ2-3 and V is TRBV2, with a tentative D call TRBD2 (6 bases). Trimming took 8 bases from V and 6 from J, leaving 21 bases between them. Germline loops: CDR1 SNHLY, CDR2 FYNNEI. This CDR3 contains 15 residues. CDR3 sequence reads: CASRRGGGPMDTQYF. The CDR3 DNA reads as TGTGCCAGCCGGAGGGGAGGAGGGCCTATGGATACGCAGTATTTT.

This clone has a single count. In nucleotides, the CDR3 is TGTGCCAGCAGGTCACAGGGTACCTACGAGCAGTACTTC. It encodes CASRSQGTYEQYF. This chain joins TRBV27 and TRBJ2-7, with D tentatively TRBD1 (6 bases). The CDR3 is 13 amino acids. The V end lost 6 bases, the J end lost 2 bases, and 11 bases lay between the germline ends. Germline V gives CDR1 MNHEY, CDR2 SMNVEV (reference sequence).

The CDR3 here is CASSMLGAYTEAFF. For the CDR3, the DNA is TGTGCCAGTAGTATGTTGGGGGCCTACACTGAAGCTTTCTTT. This chain connects TRBV19 to TRBJ1-1; weak D call: TRBD1 (6 bases). The CDR3 consists of 14 residues. Deletions cut 3 bases from V and 3 bases from J, with 11 bases between. Germline V CDR1 and CDR2: LNHDA, SQIVND (reference sequence).

This clone appeared once. This chain links TRBV30 with TRBJ2-4, with a weak D call TRBD2 (6 bases). Germline assignment: CDR1 GTSNPN and CDR2 SVGIG (reference sequence). V lost 2 bases and J lost 6, with 11 bases in between. The CDR3 consists of 13 residues. The DNA for the CDR3 is TGTGCCTGGAGTTTTAGCGGTGGAAACATTCAGTACTTC. It encodes CAWSFSGGNIQYF.

J is TRBJ1-5 and V is TRBV5-1; TRBD1 aligns across 8 bases. CDR1 is SGHRS and CDR2 is YFSETQ in the germline V gene. V dropped 0 bases and J dropped 5; count of bases not matched to a gene: 4. This CDR3 has 15 residues. As DNA, the CDR3 is TGCGCCAGCAGCTTGGGCCAGGGGGCTCATCAGCCCCAGCATTTT. Protein: CASSLGQGAHQPQHF. Full variable domain (remainder filled in from reference TRBV5-1 and TRBJ1-5): KAGVTQTPRYLIKTRGQQVTLSCSPISGHRSVSWYQQTPGQGLQFLFEYFSETQRNKGNFPGRFSGRQFSNSRSEMNVSTLELGDSALYLCASSLGQGAHQPQHFGDGTRLSIL.

The chain is built from TRBV7-8 and TRBJ2-5; 10 bases align to TRBD2. J was trimmed by 5 bases and V by 4 bases; bases with no gene match: 10. This CDR3 spans 16 amino acids. Germline V lookup: CDR1 SGHVS, CDR2 FQNEAQ. CDR3 amino acids: CASSSSTGTSVETQYF. CDR3 nucleotide sequence: TGTGCCAGCAGCTCCTCTACCGGGACTAGCGTGGAGACCCAGTACTTC.

The chain employs TRBV5-1 and TRBJ2-5; D uncertain. This CDR3 is 13 amino acids long. In germline, CDR1 is SGHRS, CDR2 YFSETQ. With 5 bases removed from V and 4 bases from J, the gap between germline ends came to 12 bases. CDR3 residues: CASSTGSGETQYF. The DNA of the CDR3 is TGCGCCAGCAGTACCGGTTCGGGAGAGACCCAGTACTTC.

The rearrangement uses TRBV18 and TRBJ2-3; 10 bases match TRBD2. After removal of 0 bases from V and 3 bases from J, the junction contained 9 bases not matched to a gene. Per the germline V gene, CDR1 is KGHSH and CDR2 is LQKENI. The CDR3 is 18 amino acids. CDR3 sequence reads: CASSPPLLAGRGTDTQYF. DNA for the CDR3: TGTGCCAGCTCACCACCGCTACTAGCGGGAAGAGGTACAGATACGCAGTATTTT.

The table lists this clone with a count of one. V usage is TRBV5-1 and J usage is TRBJ2-7; the match to TRBD1 covers 9 bases. V lost 3 bases, J lost 0 bases, and 7 bases stayed unmatched. Germline assignment: CDR1 SGHRS and CDR2 YFSETQ. This CDR3 is built from 16 residues. CDR3 DNA sequence: TGCGCCAGCAGCTGGGGGGGACAGGGACCCTCCTACGAGCAGTACTTC. Translation gives CASSWGGQGPSYEQYF.

The chain carries TRBV7-8 and TRBJ2-7, with D unresolved. Trimming removed 5 bases from V and 4 bases from J, with 12 bases in between. Looked up from germline, CDR1 is SGHVS and CDR2 is FQNEAQ. This CDR3 comprises 13 residues. The CDR3 DNA sequence: TGTGCCAGCAGCCGAACCGCCAGTTACGAGCAGTACTTC. This encodes CASSRTASYEQYF.

CDR3 nucleotide sequence: TGTGCCAGCAGGCCCCCCGGGGGTTACAATGAGCAGTTCTTC. Protein product: CASRPPGGYNEQFF. The chain carries TRBV7-8 and TRBJ2-1; the D gene is possibly TRBD2 (6 bases). This CDR3 is built from 14 residues. V shed 6 bases and J shed 4 bases, with 13 bases lying between them. Germline CDR1 is SGHVS and CDR2 is FQNEAQ. The full variable domain, its missing parts supplied by reference TRBV7-8 and TRBJ2-1, is GAGVSQSPRYKVAKRGQDVALRCDPISGHVSLFWYQQALGQGPEFLTYFQNEAQLDKSGLPSDRFFAERPEGSVSTLKIQRTQQEDSAVYLCASRPPGGYNEQFFGPGTRLTVL.

V is TRBV2 and J is TRBJ2-5, with 12 nucleotides matching TRBD2. The closer fit of TRBJ2-7 to the DNA end suggests the J call may be wrong. CDR1 and CDR2 (germline): SNHLY, FYNNEI. The CDR3 has 18 residues. The CDR3 DNA is TGTGCCAGCAGTGAAGATGGACTAGCGGGATCGGTGGGCGACGAGCAGTACTTC. Its protein is CASSEDGLAGSVGDEQYF.

V usage is TRBV5-4 and J usage is TRBJ2-7; D is possibly TRBD1 (7 bases). CDR1 is SGHNT and CDR2 is YYREEE in the germline V gene (reference sequence). This CDR3 is built from 14 residues. The germline V and J ends were trimmed by 4 bases and 3 bases, with 14 bases remaining between them. The CDR3 reads CASSAGTVNYEQYF. The CDR3 DNA follows: TGTGCCAGCAGCGCGGGGACAGTGAACTACGAGCAGTACTTC.

To note about this clone: Germline is not matched at one junction end, which may reflect a read error. The chain recombines TRBV11-2 with TRBJ2-1, with unresolved D. The V gene's germline CDR1 is SGHAT and CDR2 FQNNGV. The CDR3 is 12 amino acids. The CDR3 protein is CASRRVSSERFF. DNA of the CDR3: TGTGCCAGCAGACGGGTCTCATCCGAGCGGTTCTTC.

This clone came up once. This rearrangement joins TRBV4-2 to TRBJ2-1; 10 bases map to TRBD1. The CDR3 contains 16 residues. V was clipped by 0 bases and J by 5 bases; unmatched bases: 4. Germline loops: CDR1 LGHNA, CDR2 YNFKEQ. DNA for the CDR3: TGTGCCAGCAGCCAAGAGTCGGACAGGGGGAACAATGAGCAGTTCTTC. This translates into CASSQESDRGNNEQFF.

The J gene is TRBJ1-2, the V gene TRBV7-2; 10 bases are a match to TRBD1. Unmatched junction bases numbered 7, after V lost 5 bases and J lost 13 bases. Germline loops: CDR1 SGHTA, CDR2 FQGNSA. The CDR3 is made up of 12 amino acids. As DNA, the CDR3 is TGTGCCAGCAGCAAAGGGACAGGGGAAACCACCTTC. Residues: CASSKGTGETTF.

The CDR3 nucleotides are TGTGCCAGTGCGGGGGGGTACAATGAGCAGTTCTTC. Residues: CASAGGYNEQFF. The chain combines TRBV19 with TRBJ2-1; 9 bases align to TRBD2. Per the germline V gene, CDR1 is LNHDA and CDR2 is SQIVND (reference sequence). The CDR3 has 12 residues. The J segment lost 4 bases and the V segment lost 8 bases, leaving 0 bases of the junction unmatched.

This clone was seen just once. The chain recombines TRBV6-5 with TRBJ2-3; 7 nucleotides agree with TRBD2. CDR1 is MNHEY and CDR2 is SVGAGI in the germline V gene. This CDR3 has 16 amino acids. V gave up 0 bases and J gave up 0 bases; unmatched junction bases: 3. CDR3 residues: CASSYSGGRSTDTQYF. CDR3 nucleotide sequence: TGTGCCAGCAGTTACTCGGGCGGGAGAAGCACAGATACGCAGTATTTT.

The genes are TRBV19 and TRBJ2-1; TRBD1 aligns across 8 bases. V was clipped by 8 bases and J by 0 bases; unmatched bases: 6. This CDR3 is built from 15 residues. CDR1 and CDR2 from the germline V gene are LNHDA and SQIVND (reference sequence). CDR3 nucleotide sequence: TGTGCCAGTTCCCGGACAGGGAGCTCCTACAATGAGCAGTTCTTC. It yields the protein CASSRTGSSYNEQFF. Full variable domain (rest looked up from reference TRBV19 and TRBJ2-1): DGGITQSPKYLFRKEGQNVTLSCEQNLNHDAMYWYRQDPGQGLRLIYYSQIVNDFQKGDIAEGYSVSREKKESFPLTVTSAQKNPTAFYLCASSRTGSSYNEQFFGPGTRLTVL.

V is TRBV28 and J is TRBJ2-3; TRBD2 might be the D (5 bases). The CDR3 extends over 15 amino acids. From germline, CDR1 is MDHEN and CDR2 SYDVKM. Between the trimmed V and J ends, which lost 9 bases and 1 base, there was a span of 17 bases. The CDR3 coding sequence is TGTGCCAGTAGCGTGTCGGGAATGGGCACAGATACGCAGTATTTT. Its protein product is CASSVSGMGTDTQYF.

J is TRBJ2-5 and V is TRBV5-4, with 9 nucleotides matching TRBD1. The DNA end is more similar to TRBJ2-7, so the J call may be wrong. The CDR3 contains 14 residues. Germline CDR1 SGHNT, CDR2 YYREEE (reference sequence). CDR3 region: CASSFSGQGSEQYF. In DNA form, the CDR3 reads TGTGCCAGCAGCTTTTCGGGACAGGGATCCGAGCAGTACTTC.